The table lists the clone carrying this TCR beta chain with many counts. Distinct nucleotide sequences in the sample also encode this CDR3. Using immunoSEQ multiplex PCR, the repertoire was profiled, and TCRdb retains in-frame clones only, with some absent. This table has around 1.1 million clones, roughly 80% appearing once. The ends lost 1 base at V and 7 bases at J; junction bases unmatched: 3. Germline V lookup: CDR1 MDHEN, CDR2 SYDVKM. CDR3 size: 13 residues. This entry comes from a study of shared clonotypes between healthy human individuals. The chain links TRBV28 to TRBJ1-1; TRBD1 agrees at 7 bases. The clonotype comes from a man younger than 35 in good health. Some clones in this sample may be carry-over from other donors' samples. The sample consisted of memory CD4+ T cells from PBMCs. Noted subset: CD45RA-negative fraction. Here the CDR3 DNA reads TGTGCCAGCAGTTTATCCGGGACAGTTGAAGCTTTCTTT. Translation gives CASSLSGTVEAFF.